The subject of this entry is one TCR beta chain. The junction departs from the called germline gene at one end, perhaps through a read error. Germline CDR1 and CDR2: SGHRS and YFSETQ. The CDR3 length is 13 residues. An input of about 0.45 to 1 ug of RNA was subjected to reverse transcription using random hexamers. One entry per CDR3 protein results from TCRdb running MiXCR on the immunoSEQ multiplex PCR reads. The sample records about 120,000 distinct CDR3 sequences, about 93% being singletons. CD8+ and CD4+ T cells taken from blood had their TCR beta sequenced. Both CD4+ and CD8+ T cells were negatively isolated, and TEMRA cells underwent FACS enrichment. This sample was included in a study of CD8 T cells in Susac syndrome.

The TCR sequence derives from a human donor in good health. Sequenced material: CD4+ T cells from PBMCs. The chain combines TRBV5-1 with TRBJ2-7, with 9 bases lining up with TRBD1. This CDR3 is CASSLGQGNEQYF. In DNA, the CDR3 is TGTGCCAGCTCACTAGGACAGGGGAACGAGCAGTACTTC.